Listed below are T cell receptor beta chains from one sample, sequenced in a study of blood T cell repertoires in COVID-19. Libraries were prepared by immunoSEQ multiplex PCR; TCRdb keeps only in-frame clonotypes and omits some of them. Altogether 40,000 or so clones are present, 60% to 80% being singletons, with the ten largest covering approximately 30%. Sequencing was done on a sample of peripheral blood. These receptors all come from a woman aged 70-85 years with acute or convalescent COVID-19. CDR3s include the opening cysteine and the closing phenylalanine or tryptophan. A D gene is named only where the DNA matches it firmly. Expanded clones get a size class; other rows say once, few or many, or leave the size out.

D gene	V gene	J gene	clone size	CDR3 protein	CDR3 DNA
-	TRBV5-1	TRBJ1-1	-	CASSNRPRGAMNTEAFF	TGCGCCAGCAGCAATCGCCCCCGTGGGGCGATGAACACTGAAGCTTTCTTT
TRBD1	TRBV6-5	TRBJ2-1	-	CASTPQGQGAVEQFF	TGTGCCAGCACCCCCCAAGGACAGGGGGCTGTTGAGCAGTTCTTC
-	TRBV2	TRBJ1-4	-	CASTQVQTNEKLFF	TGTGCCAGCACCCAGGTCCAAACTAATGAAAAACTGTTTTTT
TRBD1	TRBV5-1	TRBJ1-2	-	CASSVTGGNYGYTF	TGCGCCAGCAGCGTAACAGGGGGAAACTATGGCTACACCTTC
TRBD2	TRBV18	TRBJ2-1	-	CASSLSGGNNEQFF	TGTGCCAGCTCACTGAGCGGGGGGAACAATGAGCAGTTCTTC
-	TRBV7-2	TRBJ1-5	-	CASSLQGSYSNQPQHF	TGTGCCAGCAGCTTACAGGGGTCGTATAGCAATCAGCCCCAGCATTTT
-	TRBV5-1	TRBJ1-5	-	CASSPVGSSNQPQHF	TGCGCCAGCAGCCCAGTTGGTTCTAGCAATCAGCCCCAGCATTTT
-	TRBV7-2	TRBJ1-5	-	CASSLEHGNQPQHF	TGTGCCAGCAGCTTAGAACACGGCAATCAGCCCCAGCATTTT
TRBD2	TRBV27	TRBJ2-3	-	CASRGLAGVPDTQYF	TGTGCCAGCAGGGGTCTAGCGGGAGTACCAGATACGCAGTATTTT
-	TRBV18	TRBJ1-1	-	CASSGQPDTEAFF	TGTGCCAGCTCGGGACAACCTGACACTGAAGCTTTCTTT
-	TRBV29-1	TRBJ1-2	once	CSVEKGGIGYTF	TGCAGCGTTGAAAAGGGGGGGATCGGCTACACCTTC
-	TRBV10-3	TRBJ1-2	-	CAISDARQNLYGYTF	TGTGCCATCAGTGACGCGAGACAGAACCTCTATGGCTACACCTTC
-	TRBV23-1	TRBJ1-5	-	CASSQRGTGQPQHF	TGCGCCAGCAGTCAGCGCGGAACCGGGCAGCCCCAGCATTTT
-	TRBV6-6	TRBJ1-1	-	CASSGSLTEAFF	TGTGCCAGCAGTGGGAGTCTAACTGAAGCTTTCTTT
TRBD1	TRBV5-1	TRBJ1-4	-	CASSLDSGGHEKLFF	TGCGCCAGCAGCTTGGATTCAGGGGGCCATGAAAAACTGTTTTTT
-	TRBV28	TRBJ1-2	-	CASSPGTSLYGYTF	TGTGCCAGCAGTCCCGGGACTTCCCTCTATGGCTACACCTTC
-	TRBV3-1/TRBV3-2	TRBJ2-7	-	CASRKGGAYEQYF	TGTGCCAGCAGGAAAGGCGGGGCCTACGAGCAGTACTTC
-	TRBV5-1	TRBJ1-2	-	CASSLSPVPGSGYTF	TGCGCCAGCAGCTTGAGTCCGGTGCCGGGATCTGGCTACACCTTC
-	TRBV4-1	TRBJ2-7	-	CASSQGPAYEQYF	TGCGCCAGCAGCCAAGGCCCAGCCTACGAGCAGTACTTC
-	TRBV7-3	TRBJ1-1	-	CASSLIGGPGLGEAFF	TGTGCCAGCAGCTTAATTGGCGGCCCAGGGTTAGGAGAAGCTTTCTTT
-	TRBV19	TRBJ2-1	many	CASGDTAYNEQFF	TGTGCCAGTGGGGACACAGCCTACAATGAGCAGTTCTTC
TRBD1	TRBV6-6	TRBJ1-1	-	CASMGQLNTEAFF	TGTGCCAGCATGGGACAGCTAAACACTGAAGCTTTCTTT
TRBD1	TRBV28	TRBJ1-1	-	CASSPTGTGRRAFF	TGTGCCAGCAGCCCTACCGGGACAGGGAGACGCGCTTTCTTT
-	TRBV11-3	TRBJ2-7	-	CASSPTRSYEQYF	TGTGCCAGCAGCCCGACTAGATCCTACGAGCAGTACTTC
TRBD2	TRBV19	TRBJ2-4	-	CASSGRGLAKNIQYF	TGTGCCAGTAGTGGGAGGGGCCTAGCCAAAAACATTCAGTACTTC
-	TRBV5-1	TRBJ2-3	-	CASTLRQRSTDTQYF	TGCGCCAGCACCCTTCGCCAGCGTAGCACAGATACGCAGTATTTT
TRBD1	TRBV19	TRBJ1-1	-	CASSILGQGFTEAFF	TGTGCCAGTAGTATATTGGGACAGGGGTTCACTGAAGCTTTCTTT
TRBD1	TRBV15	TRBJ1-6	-	CATHLGQGNSPLHF	TGTGCCACCCACCTTGGACAGGGGAATTCACCCCTCCACTTT
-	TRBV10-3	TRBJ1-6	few	CAISDVRVSVYNSPLHF	TGTGCCATCAGTGATGTCCGGGTCAGCGTCTATAATTCACCCCTCCACTTT
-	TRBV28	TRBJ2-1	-	CASSLLGHEQFF	TGTGCCAGCAGTTTACTGGGGCATGAGCAGTTCTTC
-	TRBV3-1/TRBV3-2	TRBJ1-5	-	CASSQTGIVGQPQHF	TGTGCCAGCAGCCAGACCGGGATCGTGGGACAGCCCCAGCATTTT
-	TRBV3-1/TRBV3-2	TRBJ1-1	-	CASSQDLAVPEAFF	TGTGCCAGCAGCCAAGATTTGGCGGTCCCTGAAGCTTTCTTT
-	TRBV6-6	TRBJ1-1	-	CAGGRPNTEAFF	TGTGCCGGTGGGCGCCCGAACACTGAAGCTTTCTTT
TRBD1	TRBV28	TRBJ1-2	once	CASSYQGARYGYTF	TGTGCCAGCAGTTACCAGGGGGCACGGTATGGCTACACCTTC
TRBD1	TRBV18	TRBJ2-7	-	CASSPGQGVNYEQYF	TGTGCCAGCTCACCAGGACAGGGGGTAAACTACGAGCAGTACTTC
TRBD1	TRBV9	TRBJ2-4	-	CASSSPRTGGDQNIQYF	TGTGCCAGCAGCTCCCCCAGGACAGGGGGGGACCAAAACATTCAGTACTTC
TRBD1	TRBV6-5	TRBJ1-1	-	CASSYSDRGRAFF	TGTGCCAGCAGTTACTCGGACAGGGGGCGAGCTTTCTTT
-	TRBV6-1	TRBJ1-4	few	CASSEGFEGGKLFF	TGTGCCAGCAGTGAAGGGTTTGAGGGCGGAAAACTGTTTTTT
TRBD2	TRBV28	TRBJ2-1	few	CASSEWTSGENEQFF	TGTGCCAGCAGTGAGTGGACTAGCGGGGAAAATGAGCAGTTCTTC
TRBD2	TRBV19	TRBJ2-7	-	CASSISPAGEFSEQYF	TGTGCCAGTAGTATATCTCCAGCGGGAGAGTTCTCCGAGCAGTACTTC
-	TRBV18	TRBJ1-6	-	CASSPSDRNNSPLHF	TGTGCCAGCTCACCCTCCGACAGGAATAATTCACCCCTCCACTTT
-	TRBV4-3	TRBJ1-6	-	CASSQDSGAHSPLHF	TGCGCCAGCAGCCAAGATTCAGGGGCTCACTCACCCCTCCACTTT
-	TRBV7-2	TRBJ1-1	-	CASSLVTGLGTEAFF	TGTGCCAGCAGCTTAGTAACAGGGTTGGGCACTGAAGCTTTCTTT
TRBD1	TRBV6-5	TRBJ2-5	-	CASRPGTGWSETQYF	TGTGCCAGCAGACCCGGGACAGGGTGGTCAGAGACCCAGTACTTC
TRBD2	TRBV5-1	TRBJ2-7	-	CASSLEGRGVRVAYEQYF	TGCGCCAGCAGCTTGGAGGGGAGGGGTGTAAGGGTTGCCTACGAGCAGTACTTC
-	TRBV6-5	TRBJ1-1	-	CATLTWGRANTEAFF	TGTGCCACCTTAACGTGGGGGAGGGCGAACACTGAAGCTTTCTTT
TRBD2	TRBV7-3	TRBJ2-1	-	CASSFSGGAGEQFF	TGTGCCAGCAGCTTTAGCGGGGGGGCCGGTGAGCAGTTCTTC
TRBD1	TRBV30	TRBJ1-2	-	CAWSGAGGESGGYTF	TGTGCCTGGAGTGGGGCAGGGGGCGAATCAGGTGGCTACACCTTC
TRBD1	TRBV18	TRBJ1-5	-	CASSPQGARTQPQHF	TGTGCCAGCTCACCACAGGGGGCGCGAACTCAGCCCCAGCATTTT
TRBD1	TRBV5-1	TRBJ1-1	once	CASRRTGTNTEAFF	TGCGCCAGCAGGCGGACAGGGACTAACACTGAAGCTTTCTTT
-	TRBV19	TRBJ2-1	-	CASSIDVSASYNEQFF	TGTGCCAGTAGTATAGATGTCAGTGCTTCCTACAATGAGCAGTTCTTC
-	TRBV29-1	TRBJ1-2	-	CSAKDTNYGYTF	TGCAGCGCCAAAGACACCAACTATGGCTACACCTTC
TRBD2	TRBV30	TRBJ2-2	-	CAWSSLRETTGELFF	TGTGCCTGGAGTAGTCTGCGGGAGACCACCGGGGAGCTGTTTTTT